This T cell receptor (beta chain) was found in a study of OX40 agonist ivuxolimab in advanced cancers. The CDR3 extends over 14 amino acids. Trimming cost V 5 bases and J 8 bases, with 13 bases left between them. Per the germline V gene, CDR1 is SEHNR and CDR2 is FQNEAQ (reference sequence). Concerning this clone itself: The antigen remains undetermined.

Broader study findings: Those patients achieving a partial response at 0.1-3.0 mg/kg showed among the lowest clonal expansion.

Profiled with immunoSEQ multiplex PCR; TCRdb holds only in-frame clones, not every one. The sample has around 48,000 clones, 60% to 80% seen once. The TCR comes from an adult with an advanced solid tumor such as melanoma, head and neck, liver or kidney cancer. The sample was CD4+ or CD8+ T cells sorted from blood, taken in a trial of the OX40 agonist ivuxolimab. The genes are TRBV7-9 and TRBJ1-6, with D possibly matching TRBD1 (5 bases). CDR3 protein: CASSRAGGDSPLHF. The CDR3 nucleotides are TGTGCCAGCAGCCGCGCTGGGGGAGATTCACCCCTCCACTTT.